The sequence of this T cell receptor beta chain was determined in a study of T cell repertoires in cytomegalovirus infection. Study-wide findings and caveats: HLA-C-restricted, CMV-specific TCR beta clonotypes were dominant ex vivo.

TCRdb fed the reads into MiXCR, producing one record per CDR3 protein. This sample carries a few hundred thousand distinct CDR3 sequences, around 25% of them seen once, and the ten largest clones take about an eighth. In this sample, this clonotype turned up a few times. Its antigen remains unidentified. The sequencing here drew on cultured PBMCs, taken from culture after CMV antigen stimulation. The sequence derives from a human donor in good health (CMV status not recorded). Some clones in this sample may be carry-over from other donors' samples.

CDR3 bases: TGTGCCAGCGAGATGATAGCGGGAGTTGAGCAGTTCTTC. Translating gives CASEMIAGVEQFF. The chain recombines TRBV2 with TRBJ2-1, with 9 bases that match TRBD2. The CDR3 has 13 residues. V shed 8 bases and J 9 bases; nucleotides not matched to a gene: 8. Germline loops: CDR1 SNHLY, CDR2 FYNNEI.